Listed here is a single T cell receptor (beta chain). Its specificity is not known. These data originate in a study of T cell responses to AZD1222 COVID-19 vaccine. The study's findings and limits: Rises in breadth and depth of Spike-specific TCRs came after two AZD1222 doses.

Assay: immunoSEQ multiplex PCR; the TCRdb copy retains only in-frame clones and omits some. The data hold about 140,000 clones, with about 90% observed a single time. V lost 0 bases to trimming and J lost 5 bases, with 11 bases between them. This CDR3 has 14 amino acids. The germline gives CDR1 SGHDT, CDR2 YYEEEE. V is TRBV5-6 and J is TRBJ1-1, with D hard to call. The input for sequencing was peripheral blood, taken on day 0 of AZD1222 vaccination. The clonotype comes from an adult in good health. The CDR3 DNA is TGTGCCAGCAGCTTGGGGCCGGGTAAAACTGAAGCTTTCTTT. Translating it yields CASSLGPGKTEAFF.